The text below deals with one TCR beta chain. The sample originates from a study of cytomegalovirus exposure and HLA in healthy donors. In the study overall: Caucasian-associated ancestry cluster membership applied to around 80% of some 400 genotyped donors.

Between the trimmed V and J ends, which lost 1 base and 4 bases, there was a span of 8 bases. Germline CDR1 is LGHNT and CDR2 is FRNRAP. This CDR3 contains 14 residues. PCR was performed using 60 Vbeta and 13 Jbeta primers. Produced via immunoSEQ multiplex PCR; TCRdb's table is partial and in-frame only. The data hold 200,000 or so clones, with 78% observed a single time. The sample was PBMCs. The sequence came from a woman aged 30 to 39 in good health and CMV-seropositive. The chain is built from TRBV12-5 and TRBJ1-5; D gene unclear. The CDR3 sequence is CASGLAPGNQPQHF. CDR3 nucleotide sequence: TGTGCTAGTGGTTTGGCCCCCGGGAATCAGCCCCAGCATTTT.